The 10 T cell receptor beta chains below come from one sample, sequenced in a study of cytomegalovirus exposure and HLA in healthy donors. This PCR relied on a set of 60 Vbeta primers and 13 Jbeta primers. Sequencing used immunoSEQ multiplex PCR; TCRdb keeps in-frame clones, though not all of them. This sample has about 100,000 clones; around 77% occur once, and the top ten carry roughly 19%. Sequenced: PBMCs. These receptors were obtained from a woman aged 55-70 years in good health and CMV-seropositive.

This chain uses TRBV30 with TRBJ2-1, with 8 positions matching TRBD2. Trimming took 4 bases from V and 8 from J; bases not matched to a gene: 10. Germline values: CDR1 GTSNPN, CDR2 SVGIG (reference sequence). The CDR3 sequence is 14 residues long. The CDR3 sequence is CAWTHGGEWDEQFF. The CDR3, as DNA: TGTGCCTGGACGCACGGGGGGGAGTGGGATGAGCAGTTCTTC.

This chain connects TRBV6-5 to TRBJ2-1; TRBD2 aligns across 9 bases. CDR1 and CDR2 from the germline V gene are MNHEY and SVGAGI. Germline trimming cut 6 bases from V and 4 bases from J; bases unmatched to any gene: 7. There are 15 residues in the CDR3. The CDR3: CASRTRLAGYNEQFF. As DNA, the CDR3 is TGTGCCAGCAGGACGCGTCTAGCGGGATACAATGAGCAGTTCTTC.

The chain recombines TRBV7-3 with TRBJ1-1, with D uncertain. There are 13 residues in the CDR3. V lost 4 bases and J lost 0, with 6 bases in between. The germline gives CDR1 SGHTA, CDR2 FQGTGA. This chain's CDR3 is CASSSTVNTEAFF. CDR3 DNA sequence: TGTGCCAGCAGCTCGACTGTGAACACTGAAGCTTTCTTT. Using reference TRBV7-3 and TRBJ1-1 for the parts outside the CDR3, the full variable domain is GAGVSQTPSNKVTEKGKYVELRCDPISGHTALYWYRQSLGQGPEFLIYFQGTGAADDSGLPNDRFFAVRPEGSVSTLKIQRTERGDSAVYLCASSSTVNTEAFFGQGTRLTVV.

The chain combines TRBV4-1 with TRBJ2-1, with D possibly TRBD1 on 6 matching bases. Looked up from germline, CDR1 is MGHRA and CDR2 is YSYEKL. Trimming removed 0 bases at V and 0 bases at J, with 6 bases between. There are 15 residues in the CDR3. The DNA of the CDR3 is TGCGCCAGCAGCCAAGACAGGGGCTCCTACAATGAGCAGTTCTTC. Encoded protein: CASSQDRGSYNEQFF.

The CDR3 DNA follows: TGTGCCAGCAGCGTAGCCGGGAGCCCAGGGAATGAGCAGTTCTTC. Residues: CASSVAGSPGNEQFF. V gene TRBV9 combines with J gene TRBJ2-1; perhaps TRBD2 as D (6 bases). The CDR3 spans 15 residues. V lost 0 bases, J lost 7 bases, and 14 bases lay in between. CDR1 SGDLS and CDR2 YYNGEE come from the germline V gene.

The chain is built from TRBV28 and TRBJ1-6; TRBD1 might be the D (5 bases). Trimming pared 11 bases from V and 8 bases from J, leaving 13 bases between. Germline CDR1 reads MDHEN; CDR2 reads SYDVKM. The CDR3 is 12 residues long. The CDR3 coding sequence is TGTGCCGGAGGGGACCGCTATTCACCCCTCCACTTT. Translated, it gives CAGGDRYSPLHF.

With regard to this clone: One end of the junction does not line up with germline, which may come from a read error. The chain has TRBV28 and TRBJ2-7, with a weak D call TRBD1 (5 bases). The germline V gene has CDR1 MDHEN and CDR2 SYDVKM. This CDR3 comprises 13 residues. The CDR3 region has the DNA TGTGCCAGCAGTTTTTCGGTACAGGCGCACTTGGGCTTC. This translates into CASSFSVQAHLGF.

This sequence joins TRBV9 and TRBJ2-3; TRBD1 aligns across 10 bases. Germline V CDR1 and CDR2: SGDLS, YYNGEE. The CDR3 has 17 amino acids. With V trimmed by 0 bases and J by 3 bases, 7 bases remained unmatched. The CDR3 loop is CASSVEGDRGGTDTQYF. CDR3 nucleotides: TGTGCCAGCAGCGTAGAGGGGGACAGGGGAGGGACAGATACGCAGTATTTT.

The rearrangement links TRBV2 to TRBJ2-1; TRBD1 aligns across 9 bases. The CDR3 runs 16 residues. With V trimmed by 6 bases and J by 7 bases, 13 bases remained unmatched. Germline V CDR1 and CDR2: SNHLY, FYNNEI. In DNA, the CDR3 is TGTGCCAGCAGGACGACAGGGGGTGGCCGTATGAATGAGCAGTTCTTC. Encoded protein: CASRTTGGGRMNEQFF.

The genes are TRBV29-1 and TRBJ2-1; 13 positions match TRBD2. The V gene's germline CDR1 is SQVTM and CDR2 ANQGSEA. The CDR3 runs 14 residues. Trimming at V came to 7 bases and at J to 5 bases, leaving 5 bases not matched to a gene. CDR3 nucleotides: TGCAGCGGAACGGGACTAGCGGGGAACAATGAGCAGTTCTTC. This gives the protein CSGTGLAGNNEQFF.